This passage covers 7 T cell receptor beta chains from one sample sequenced in a study of T-cell reconstitution after alpha-beta-depleted transplantation in children. Unique molecular identifiers featured in how the TCRbeta library was prepared. TCRdb re-derived calls from the PCR reads in MiXCR, one entry per CDR3 protein. The profile covers about 580,000 distinct CDR3 sequences, with roughly 23% appearing a single time and 13% to 15% taken by the ten largest. The input for sequencing was PBMCs, mostly from graft donor cells, taken 360 days after TCRalphabeta/CD19-depleted stem cell transplant. The receptors were sampled from a boy in the first two years of life who had a stem cell transplant for acute myeloid leukemia, so the T cells may come from the graft donor.

The J gene is TRBJ2-2, the V gene TRBV24-1, with TRBD1 matching over 10 bases. From germline, CDR1 is KGHDR and CDR2 SFDVKD. V was clipped by 4 bases and J by 4 bases; unmatched bases: 8. There are 17 residues in the CDR3. The CDR3 region has the DNA TGTGCCACCAGTGACCCCAGACAGGGGGCGGTCACCGGGGAGCTGTTTTTT. Amino acid sequence: CATSDPRQGAVTGELFF.

The rearrangement joins TRBV7-2 to TRBJ2-7, with 8 nucleotides matching TRBD2. The CDR3 covers 16 residues. The ends lost 3 bases at V and 5 bases at J; junction bases unmatched: 12. Germline CDR1 and CDR2: SGHTA and FQGNSA. DNA for the CDR3: TGTGCCAGCAGCTTCACTCCGGGGGGGCCGTCCAACGAGCAGTACTTC. Translated: CASSFTPGGPSNEQYF.

The V call is TRBV12-3 or TRBV12-4, the J call TRBJ2-5; TRBD2 matches at 11 bases. The J segment lost 3 bases and the V segment lost 6 bases, leaving 0 bases of the junction unmatched. This CDR3 region has 13 residues. CDR3 coding DNA: TGTGCCAGCAGGGGACTAGCGGAAGAGACCCAGTACTTC. Translation gives CASRGLAEETQYF.

This chain joins TRBV20-1 and TRBJ2-7, with 9 bases identical to TRBD2. V was pared by 3 bases and J by 6 bases, with 9 bases of the junction left unmatched. CDR1 and CDR2 from the germline V gene are DFQATT and SNEGSKA (reference sequence). CDR3 length: 14 amino acids. This CDR3 is CSASQRGAALEQYF. In DNA form, the CDR3 reads TGCAGTGCTAGCCAGCGGGGGGCCGCCCTCGAGCAGTACTTC.

The chain has TRBV20-1 and TRBJ2-1; TRBD1 might be the D (6 bases). The germline V gene has CDR1 DFQATT and CDR2 SNEGSKA (reference sequence). V lost 3 bases, J lost 0 bases, and 12 bases lay in between. This CDR3 region has 15 residues. This chain's CDR3 is CSASTGSSSYNEQFF. The CDR3 nucleotides are TGCAGTGCTAGCACAGGGTCCAGCTCCTACAATGAGCAGTTCTTC.

The chain joins TRBV18 to TRBJ2-2, with D unresolved. CDR3 length: 16 residues. Between the trimmed V and J ends, which lost 4 bases and 1 base, there was a span of 13 bases. CDR1 KGHSH and CDR2 LQKENI come from the germline V gene. CDR3 bases: TGTGCCAGCTCACTAAAACAGATAATGAACACCGGGGAGCTGTTTTTT. Protein: CASSLKQIMNTGELFF.

This clonotype was counted a few times. This chain joins TRBV20-1 and TRBJ1-2, with no clear D. Germline V CDR1 and CDR2: DFQATT, SNEGSKA (reference sequence). V was shortened by 4 bases and J by 4 bases, with 7 bases between the two germline ends. CDR3 length equals 11 residues. As DNA, the CDR3 is TGCAGTGCTATCGACCCCTATGGCTACACCTTC. It encodes CSAIDPYGYTF.